This T cell receptor beta chain was sequenced for a study of shared clonotypes between healthy human individuals. Whole-study findings and limits: Naive subsets generally exceeded memory subsets in estimated richness.

Terminally differentiated effector memory CD45RA+ cells were excluded by CCR7 positive selection of CD45RO-negative cells. Donors were healthy HIV-negative adults without recent acute infections or vaccinations. Germline V gene sequence: CDR1 SGDLS, CDR2 YYNGEE. This CDR3 is 15 amino acids long. Trimming left V 0 bases short and J 7 bases short, with 14 bases between. This table comes from immunoSEQ multiplex PCR, and its TCRdb copy is limited to in-frame clones, with some not included. Of roughly 2.1 million clones detected, approximately 94% appear once; the ten largest clones hold 1.5% to 2%. As for this clone: Its antigen is not known.

The source is a man younger than 30 in good health. Some clones in this sample may be carry-over from other donors' samples. The sample was naive CD8+ T cells from PBMCs. This rearrangement joins TRBV9 to TRBJ2-1, with D perhaps matching TRBD2 (5 bases). CDR3 residues: CASSVGEGGLNEQFF. Written as DNA, the CDR3 is TGTGCCAGCAGCGTAGGTGAGGGCGGGTTAAATGAGCAGTTCTTC.